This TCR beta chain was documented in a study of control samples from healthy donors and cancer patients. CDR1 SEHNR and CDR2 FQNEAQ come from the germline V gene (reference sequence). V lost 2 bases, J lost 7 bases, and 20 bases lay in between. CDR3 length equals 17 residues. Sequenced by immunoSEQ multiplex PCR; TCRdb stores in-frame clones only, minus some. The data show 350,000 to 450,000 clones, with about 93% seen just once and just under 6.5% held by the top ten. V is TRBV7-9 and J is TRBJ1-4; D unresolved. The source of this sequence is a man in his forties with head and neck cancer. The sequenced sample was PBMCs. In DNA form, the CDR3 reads TGTGCCAGCAGCTTAAGTCGTTTTCGCGATCGCGGTGAAAAACTGTTTTTT. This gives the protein CASSLSRFRDRGEKLFF. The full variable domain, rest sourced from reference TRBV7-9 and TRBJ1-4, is DTGVSQNPRHKITKRGQNVTFRCDPISEHNRLYWYRQTLGQGPEFLTYFQNEAQLEKSRLLSDRFSAERPKGSFSTLEIQRTEQGDSAMYLCASSLSRFRDRGEKLFFGSGTQLSVL.